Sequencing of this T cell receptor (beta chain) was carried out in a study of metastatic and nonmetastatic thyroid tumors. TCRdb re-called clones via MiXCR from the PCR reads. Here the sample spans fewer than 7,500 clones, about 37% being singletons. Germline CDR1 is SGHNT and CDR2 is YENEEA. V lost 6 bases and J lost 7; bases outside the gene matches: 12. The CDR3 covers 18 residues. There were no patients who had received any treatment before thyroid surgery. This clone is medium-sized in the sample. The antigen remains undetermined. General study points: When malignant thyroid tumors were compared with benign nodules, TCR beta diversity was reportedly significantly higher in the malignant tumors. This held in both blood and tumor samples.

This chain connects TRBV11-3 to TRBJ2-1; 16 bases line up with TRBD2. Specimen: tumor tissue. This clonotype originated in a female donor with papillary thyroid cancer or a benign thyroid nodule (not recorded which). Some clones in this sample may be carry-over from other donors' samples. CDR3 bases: TGTGCCAGCAGGACGGGACTAGCGGGAGGGCCTCTTTCGAATGAGCAGTTCTTC. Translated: CASRTGLAGGPLSNEQFF.